The clone carrying this T cell receptor beta chain was seen repeatedly, ten times or more. Its specificity is not known. Authors' analysis steps: Between-group CDR3 differences, defined by clinicopathological status, yielded a distant-metastasis classifier for papillary thyroid cancer. TCRdb re-clonotyped the PCR reads via MiXCR. TCRdb, rather than the study authors, made the V and J calls. The sample holds 20,000 to 30,000 clones, 13% seen once. This sample is part of a study of metastatic and nonmetastatic thyroid tumors. Whole-study context: Repertoire comparisons spanned blood and tumor or nodule tissue from malignant and benign thyroid patients. Study-wide findings and caveats: Malignant tumors reportedly showed significantly higher TCR beta diversity than benign nodules in both blood and tumor.

Until they underwent thyroid surgery, no patient had received any treatment. CDR3 length equals 15 residues. Per germline, CDR1 SGHKS and CDR2 YYEKEE (reference sequence). Between the trimmed V and J ends, which lost 0 bases and 2 bases, there was a span of 12 bases. The receptor was derived from a female donor with papillary thyroid cancer or a benign thyroid nodule (not recorded which). Some clones in this sample may be carry-over from other donors' samples. The chain uses TRBV5-5 and TRBJ2-7; maybe TRBD2 (5 bases). Sequenced sample: blood. CDR3 DNA: TGTGCCAGCAGCTTGGGACTAAGGGAGCCCTACGAGCAGTACTTC. This codes for CASSLGLREPYEQYF. Full variable domain (remainder filled in from reference TRBV5-5 and TRBJ2-7): DAGVTQSPTHLIKTRGQQVTLRCSPISGHKSVSWYQQVLGQGPQFIFQYYEKEERGRGNFPDRFSARQFPNYSSELNVNALLLGDSALYLCASSLGLREPYEQYFGPGTRLTVT.